A selection of T cell receptor beta chains follows, all from one sample in a study of human T cells and chemical hapten exposure. TCRdb re-called the RACE reads with MiXCR, one entry per CDR3 protein. Here the sample spans tens of thousands of distinct CDR3 sequences, 14% being singletons. The sample in question was whole blood, obtained in connection with sensitization to the hapten diphenylcyclopropenone (DPC). These receptors were obtained from a woman in her 50s with alopecia areata. Some clones in this sample may be carry-over from other donors' samples. CDR3s include the opening cysteine and the closing phenylalanine or tryptophan. Each record gives: CDR3 length, J gene, D gene, clone size, V gene, CDR3 protein, CDR3 DNA. D genes are given only for firm matches. The size field is filled for only some rows; it gives once, few, many or a size class.

>13|TRBJ2-5|.|few|TRBV29-1
CSVEIGGQETQYF
TGCAGCGTTGAAATAGGGGGCCAAGAGACCCAGTACTTC
>13|TRBJ2-1|.|.|TRBV21-1
CANREPPGNEQFF
TGTGCCAATCGGGAGCCTCCAGGCAATGAGCAGTTCTTC
>13|TRBJ2-2|.|.|TRBV20-1
CSASAQNTGELFF
TGCAGTGCTAGCGCACAGAACACCGGGGAGCTGTTTTTT
>13|TRBJ1-6|.|many|TRBV3-1
CASSPARNSPLHF
TGTGCCAGCAGCCCAGCTAGAAATTCACCCCTCCACTTT
>13|TRBJ2-1|.|.|TRBV20-1
CSARGTFGGEQFF
TGCAGTGCTAGAGGGACTTTTGGGGGTGAGCAGTTCTTC
>13|TRBJ2-7|.|.|TRBV12-3/TRBV12-4
CASSYQGLYEQYF
TGTGCCAGCAGTTACCAGGGGCTCTACGAGCAGTACTTC
>11|TRBJ2-4|.|.|TRBV28
CASSPQNIQYF
TGTGCCAGCAGTCCACAGAACATTCAGTACTTC
>15|TRBJ1-3|.|many|TRBV11-2
CASSLLRGTGNTIYF
TGTGCCAGCAGCTTATTGAGGGGAACTGGAAACACCATATATTTT
>14|TRBJ1-1|TRBD1|.|TRBV7-2
CASSLGTGEIEAFF
TGTGCCAGCAGCCTCGGGACAGGAGAGATTGAAGCTTTCTTT
>14|TRBJ2-7|TRBD2|few|TRBV11-2
CASGVTSSTYEQYF
TGTGCCAGCGGTGTGACTAGCAGCACCTACGAGCAGTACTTC
>15|TRBJ1-3|.|.|TRBV7-2
CASSSINRAGNTIYF
TGTGCCAGCAGCTCAATAAACAGGGCTGGAAACACCATATATTTT
>14|TRBJ2-3|.|few|TRBV24-1
CATSDSGTPDTQYF
TGTGCCACCAGTGACTCCGGGACTCCAGATACGCAGTATTTT
>14|TRBJ1-5|TRBD1|few|TRBV3-1
CASSPGTARGPQHF
TGTGCCAGCAGCCCCGGGACAGCAAGGGGGCCCCAGCATTTT
>18|TRBJ1-6|.|many|TRBV6-9
CASIPRTRPNTRNSPLHF
TGTGCCAGCATCCCCAGGACCCGCCCGAATACCCGGAATTCACCCCTCCACTTT
>16|TRBJ2-2|TRBD2|few|TRBV7-2
CASSRLAGFRAGELFF
TGTGCCAGCAGCCGACTAGCGGGGTTTAGGGCTGGGGAGCTGTTTTTT
>14|TRBJ2-5|.|few|TRBV6-2/TRBV6-3
CASSSTTGIETQYF
TGTGCCAGCAGCTCGACGACGGGGATAGAGACCCAGTACTTC
>13|TRBJ2-3|.|few|TRBV29-1
CSVESGGTDTQYF
TGCAGCGTTGAAAGCGGTGGCACAGATACGCAGTATTTT
>15|TRBJ2-1|.|.|TRBV20-1
CSAYPGTSPKVEQFF
TGCAGTGCCTACCCCGGGACCTCTCCAAAAGTAGAGCAGTTCTTC
>14|TRBJ2-1|TRBD1|.|TRBV11-3
CASSSGQLYNEQFF
TGTGCCAGCAGCTCGGGACAGCTCTACAATGAGCAGTTCTTC
>17|TRBJ1-3|.|many|TRBV20-1
CSARRGESIHSGNTIYF
TGCAGTGCCCGCCGTGGGGAATCAATCCACTCTGGAAACACCATATATTTT
>15|TRBJ1-3|.|many|TRBV7-9
CASSLDARSGNTIYF
TGTGCCAGCAGCTTAGACGCGCGCTCTGGAAACACCATATATTTT
>14|TRBJ2-7|.|many|TRBV28
CASRETGSSYEQYF
TGTGCCAGCAGGGAAACAGGCAGCTCCTACGAGCAGTACTTC
>16|TRBJ1-1|TRBD1|.|TRBV20-1
CSAPRGGPSVNTEAFF
TGCAGTGCCCCCAGGGGGGGTCCCTCCGTGAACACTGAAGCTTTCTTT
>13|TRBJ2-5|.|.|TRBV5-1
CASSLEPQETQYF
TGCGCCAGCAGCTTGGAACCCCAAGAGACCCAGTACTTC
>15|TRBJ1-1|.|.|TRBV6-5
CASSYSKWVNTEAFF
TGTGCCAGCAGTTACTCGAAGTGGGTGAACACTGAAGCTTTCTTT
>14|TRBJ2-5|TRBD1|.|TRBV28
CASSQGGSEETQYF
TGTGCCAGCAGCCAAGGGGGCTCCGAAGAGACCCAGTACTTC
>17|TRBJ2-3|.|.|TRBV7-8
CASSLTQRGAVTDTQYF
TGTGCCAGCAGCTTAACACAACGGGGAGCAGTCACAGATACGCAGTATTTT
>15|TRBJ2-3|TRBD1|.|TRBV18
CASSLGQGDSDTQYF
TGTGCCAGCTCCTTAGGACAGGGGGACTCAGATACGCAGTATTTT
>12|TRBJ1-4|.|few|TRBV7-9
CASSLETEKLFF
TGTGCCAGCAGCTTAGAAACTGAAAAACTGTTTTTT
>15|TRBJ2-2|TRBD1|.|TRBV20-1
CSARTGGRNTGELFF
TGCAGTGCTCGCACAGGGGGCCGGAACACCGGGGAGCTGTTTTTT
>15|TRBJ2-7|TRBD2|.|TRBV7-8
CASSPQHGTNYEQYF
TGTGCCAGCAGCCCACAACATGGGACTAACTACGAGCAGTACTTC
>16|TRBJ2-3|.|few|TRBV2
CASSGLLVRTTDTQYF
TGTGCCAGCAGTGGTCTTCTAGTCCGAACCACAGATACGCAGTATTTT
>17|TRBJ2-2|TRBD2|.|TRBV5-4
CASTPDGSGRATGELFF
TGTGCCAGCACCCCGGACGGTTCCGGGAGGGCCACCGGGGAGCTGTTTTTT
>15|TRBJ1-5|.|.|TRBV20-1
CSARPPGKANQPRHF
TGCAGTGCTAGACCCCCAGGGAAAGCCAATCAGCCCCGGCATTTT
>14|TRBJ2-7|.|few|TRBV6-6
CASSYGRGVYEQYF
TGTGCCAGCAGTTACGGGCGGGGTGTCTACGAGCAGTACTTC
>14|TRBJ1-4|.|.|TRBV12-3/TRBV12-4
CASSLRGVGEKLFF
TGTGCCAGCAGTTTACGAGGTGTGGGTGAAAAACTGTTTTTT
>14|TRBJ1-2|.|.|TRBV25-1
CTSSWGHQAPGYTF
TGTACCAGCAGTTGGGGACACCAGGCCCCGGGCTACACCTTC
>22|TRBJ2-3|TRBD2|many|TRBV5-5
CASSFGQGGPGGRFAGTDTQYF
TGTGCCAGCAGCTTCGGGCAGGGAGGACCGGGAGGGCGGTTCGCTGGCACAGATACGCAGTATTTT
>15|TRBJ2-4|.|.|TRBV11-2
CASSLDGLAKNIQYF
TGTGCCAGCAGCTTAGACGGCTTGGCCAAAAACATTCAGTACTTC
>14|TRBJ2-1|TRBD2|many|TRBV20-1
CSAREAGGVNEQFF
TGCAGTGCTAGAGAAGCGGGAGGTGTAAATGAGCAGTTCTTC